This TCR beta chain derives from a study of Tregs in tolerant kidney transplant recipients. Regarding the study as a whole: Expanding Tregs on activated donor B cells appeared to best identify donor-specific TCRbeta clones.

Unstimulated regulatory T cells (CD4+CD25+CD127-), CD4+CD25- non-regulatory cells, CD4 and CD8 cells were FACS-sorted from thawed PBMCs. Before regulatory T cell sorting, thawed PBMCs rested overnight at 37°C in approximately 200 IU/ml IL-2. Assay: immunoSEQ multiplex PCR; the TCRdb copy retains only in-frame clones and omits some. The sample gives around 20,000 clones, 82% of which show up once; more than 2% is in the top ten. The germline CDR1 and CDR2 sequences are MDHEN and SYDVKM. V gave up 6 bases and J gave up 5 bases; unmatched junction bases: 13. This CDR3 spans 15 amino acids. A word on this clone: Its antigen is not identified.

The clonotype comes from a human donor in good health. This chain connects TRBV28 to TRBJ2-7; 7 positions agree with TRBD1. The material sequenced was Tregs from blood. CDR3 protein: CASSKGTGARDEQYF. CDR3 DNA sequence: TGTGCCAGCAGCAAAGGAACAGGGGCTAGGGACGAGCAGTACTTC.